These 7 T cell receptor beta chains were sequenced from one sample in a study of T cell responses to AZD1222 COVID-19 vaccine. Produced via immunoSEQ multiplex PCR; TCRdb's table is partial and in-frame only. Among 70,000 to 95,000 clones listed, over 85% were seen once. The source material was peripheral blood, sampled on day 0 of AZD1222 vaccination. These receptors were collected from an adult in good health.

The chain combines TRBV4-3 with TRBJ1-2; D unresolved. CDR1 is LGHNA, CDR2 YSLEER, per germline. The CDR3 length is 15 residues. Trimming pared 0 bases from V and 5 bases from J, leaving 13 bases between. The CDR3 is CASSQDKRVGYGYTF. The CDR3 DNA follows: TGCGCCAGCAGCCAAGATAAAAGGGTTGGGTATGGCTACACCTTC.

The rearrangement uses TRBV20-1 and TRBJ2-3; unclear D gene. V gave up 0 bases and J gave up 11 bases, with 9 bases separating them. The CDR3 length is 11 residues. Germline V gene sequence: CDR1 DFQATT, CDR2 SNEGSKA (reference sequence). The CDR3 is CSARDEWKQYF. In DNA form, the CDR3 reads TGCAGTGCTAGAGATGAATGGAAGCAGTATTTT.

This clone was counted a single time. The chain recombines TRBV10-3 with TRBJ2-1; no clear D. This CDR3 comprises 13 residues. Germline CDR1 reads ENHRY; CDR2 reads SYGVKD. Trimming left V 4 bases short and J 4 bases short, with 8 bases between. CDR3 region: CAISVNFYNEQFF. Here the CDR3 DNA reads TGTGCCATCAGTGTCAACTTTTACAATGAGCAGTTCTTC.

This chain's CDR3 is CASSLGQSVAFF. The DNA of the CDR3 is TGTGCCAGCAGTTTGGGACAGTCCGTGGCTTTCTTT. The chain uses TRBV2 and TRBJ1-1, with 7 bases matching TRBD1. Losses at the gene ends were 5 bases for V and 11 bases for J; bases not matched to a gene: 8. CDR1 SNHLY and CDR2 FYNNEI come from the germline V gene. The CDR3 spans 12 residues.

The chain uses TRBV5-1 and TRBJ2-7, with D hard to call. The V and J ends lost 4 bases and 0 bases respectively, with 17 bases between them. Germline values: CDR1 SGHRS, CDR2 YFSETQ. The CDR3 is made up of 16 amino acids. The CDR3 DNA reads TGCGCCAGCAGCCCAATCCTCGGCCGAAACTCCTACGAGCAGTACTTC. Its protein is CASSPILGRNSYEQYF.

The DNA of the CDR3 is TGTGCCAGCAGTGAACAGGGCTTCGACGGCTACACCTTC. Translated, it gives CASSEQGFDGYTF. This chain joins TRBV6-1 and TRBJ1-2; a possible D gene is TRBD1 (5 bases). CDR1 is MNHNS, CDR2 SASEGT, per germline. The CDR3 is 13 amino acids. V lost 2 bases and J 8 bases, leaving 12 bases between the germline ends.

About this clone itself: Other DNA sequences of this sample code for an identical CDR3. The rearrangement links TRBV11-3 to TRBJ1-1; D possibly corresponds to TRBD1 (5 bases). V lost 5 bases, J lost 1 base, and 11 bases lay in between. CDR3 length: 14 amino acids. In germline, CDR1 is SGHNT, CDR2 YENEEA. The chain's CDR3 is CASSLGAGNTEAFF. CDR3 DNA sequence: TGTGCCAGCAGCCTAGGGGCTGGGAACACTGAAGCTTTCTTT. Full variable domain (missing parts from reference TRBV11-3 and TRBJ1-1): EAGVVQSPRYKIIEKKQPVAFWCNPISGHNTLYWYLQNLGQGPELLIRYENEEAVDDSQLPKDRFSAERLKGVDSTLKIQPAELGDSAVYLCASSLGAGNTEAFFGQGTRLTVV.